The rows below give T cell receptor beta chains drawn from one sample of a study of blood T cells in healthy people across ages. TCRdb redid the calling of the 5' RACE reads with MiXCR, one entry per CDR3 protein. In the table there are about 1.8 million distinct CDR3 sequences, just under 50% of which are singletons. The sequenced material came from blood. All receptors come from a woman aged 40 to 50 in good health. CDR3s include the opening cysteine and the closing phenylalanine or tryptophan. D genes are given only for firm matches. Not all rows give a size; the values are once, few, many and, for expanded clones, a class.

j_call: TRBJ1-5; v_call: TRBV6-1; d_call: -; clone_size: -; cdr3_nt: TGTGCCAGCAGTGCCGGGACGCAAAGCAATCAGCCCCAGCATTTT; cdr3_aa: CASSAGTQSNQPQHF
j_call: TRBJ1-1; v_call: TRBV9; d_call: -; clone_size: once; cdr3_nt: TGTGCCAGCAGCTTTGGACAGTACATGAACACTGAAGCTTTCTTT; cdr3_aa: CASSFGQYMNTEAFF
j_call: TRBJ2-6; v_call: TRBV7-2; d_call: TRBD2; clone_size: many; cdr3_nt: TGTGCCAGCGGGGGGGTGTTGGGGGCCAACGTCCTGACTTTC; cdr3_aa: CASGGVLGANVLTF
j_call: TRBJ2-7; v_call: TRBV29-1; d_call: -; clone_size: -; cdr3_nt: TGCAGCGTTCGGGGGGCCGGTTTGGAGGGCGAGCAGTACTTC; cdr3_aa: CSVRGAGLEGEQYF
j_call: TRBJ2-7; v_call: TRBV27; d_call: TRBD1; clone_size: few; cdr3_nt: TGTGCCAGCAGTCTTTGGACAGGGAACGAGCAGTACTTC; cdr3_aa: CASSLWTGNEQYF
j_call: TRBJ2-7; v_call: TRBV11-3; d_call: TRBD2; clone_size: -; cdr3_nt: TGTGCCAGCAGCTTAGGCCCACGCGAACAACGAGGGACTACCTACGAGCAGTACTTC; cdr3_aa: CASSLGPREQRGTTYEQYF
j_call: TRBJ2-7; v_call: TRBV6-5; d_call: -; clone_size: -; cdr3_nt: TGTGCCAGCAGAAAGGAGGGCACCTACGAGCAGTACTTC; cdr3_aa: CASRKEGTYEQYF
j_call: TRBJ2-7; v_call: TRBV7-2; d_call: TRBD1; clone_size: -; cdr3_nt: TGTGCCAGCAGCTTACCAGACAGGGTTGGTATTCGGTCCTACGAGCAGTACTTC; cdr3_aa: CASSLPDRVGIRSYEQYF
j_call: TRBJ2-7; v_call: TRBV28; d_call: TRBD1; clone_size: -; cdr3_nt: TGTGCCGGCATTGGGGCAGGGGGTTCCTACGAGCAGTACTTC; cdr3_aa: CAGIGAGGSYEQYF
j_call: TRBJ1-2; v_call: TRBV15; d_call: -; clone_size: few; cdr3_nt: TGTGCCACCAGTCGCCAGGGAGGGGACTATGGCTACACCTTC; cdr3_aa: CATSRQGGDYGYTF
j_call: TRBJ2-6; v_call: TRBV6-5; d_call: -; clone_size: few; cdr3_nt: TGTGCCAGCAGTTACTCTGAGGGGGTCGTCCTGACTTTC; cdr3_aa: CASSYSEGVVLTF
j_call: TRBJ1-2; v_call: TRBV7-9; d_call: TRBD1; clone_size: -; cdr3_nt: TGTGCCAGCAGCTTAACTCTTGGGATGGGACAGGGAGATGGCTACACCTTC; cdr3_aa: CASSLTLGMGQGDGYTF
j_call: TRBJ1-2; v_call: TRBV20-1; d_call: TRBD1; clone_size: -; cdr3_nt: TGCAGTGCTAGGTCGAGGACAGGGGGCTATGGCTACACCTTC; cdr3_aa: CSARSRTGGYGYTF
j_call: TRBJ2-5; v_call: TRBV5-1; d_call: TRBD2; clone_size: -; cdr3_nt: TGCGCCAGCAGTCCGCAAGCGGGGGGCCAGAAAGAAGAGACCCAGTACTTC; cdr3_aa: CASSPQAGGQKEETQYF
j_call: TRBJ2-1; v_call: TRBV9; d_call: TRBD2; clone_size: -; cdr3_nt: TGTGCCAGCAGTCCCGCCGGGACTAGCGGGGTGGAGCAGTTCTTC; cdr3_aa: CASSPAGTSGVEQFF
j_call: TRBJ2-7; v_call: TRBV6-1; d_call: -; clone_size: few; cdr3_nt: TGTGCCAGCAGGAACTCAGGGGGAGGACTAGCCCACGAGCAGTACTTC; cdr3_aa: CASRNSGGGLAHEQYF
j_call: TRBJ2-7; v_call: TRBV20-1; d_call: TRBD1; clone_size: -; cdr3_nt: TGCAGTGCACGTTCAGGGGGAAGCAACGAGCAGTACTTC; cdr3_aa: CSARSGGSNEQYF
j_call: TRBJ2-5; v_call: TRBV6-2/TRBV6-3; d_call: -; clone_size: -; cdr3_nt: TGTGCCAGCAGTTACTCTCCGGTCTCAAGGGAGACCCAGTACTTC; cdr3_aa: CASSYSPVSRETQYF
j_call: TRBJ1-1; v_call: TRBV29-1; d_call: -; clone_size: -; cdr3_nt: TGCAGCGTCCTAGGGGTCACTGAAGCTTTCTTT; cdr3_aa: CSVLGVTEAFF
j_call: TRBJ2-4; v_call: TRBV28; d_call: -; clone_size: -; cdr3_nt: TGTGCCAGCAGAGTGGGGGGACAGCAAGCCAAAAACATTCAGTACTTC; cdr3_aa: CASRVGGQQAKNIQYF
j_call: TRBJ2-1; v_call: TRBV10-3; d_call: TRBD2; clone_size: few; cdr3_nt: TGTGCCATCAGCGTCCTAGCGGATGAGCAGTTCTTC; cdr3_aa: CAISVLADEQFF
j_call: TRBJ2-7; v_call: TRBV20-1; d_call: -; clone_size: -; cdr3_nt: TGCAGTGCTAGAGGGGTCGTAGTAGGGGGGGGGCAATACGAGCAGTACTTC; cdr3_aa: CSARGVVVGGGQYEQYF
j_call: TRBJ2-7; v_call: TRBV7-9; d_call: -; clone_size: -; cdr3_nt: TGTGCCAGCAGCCGAACCGGGACGGAAGAAAAGCAGTACTTC; cdr3_aa: CASSRTGTEEKQYF
j_call: TRBJ2-7; v_call: TRBV15; d_call: -; clone_size: -; cdr3_nt: TGTGCCACCAGCAGAGATGGAGGGTTAAACGAGCAGTACTTC; cdr3_aa: CATSRDGGLNEQYF
j_call: TRBJ2-4; v_call: TRBV6-2/TRBV6-3; d_call: TRBD1; clone_size: -; cdr3_nt: TGTGCCAGCAGGCGGACAGGGGGCCCGGAAAACATTCAGTACTTC; cdr3_aa: CASRRTGGPENIQYF
j_call: TRBJ1-1; v_call: TRBV27; d_call: -; clone_size: -; cdr3_nt: TGTGCCAGCAGTTTATCTATAGCTAACACTGAAGCTTTCTTT; cdr3_aa: CASSLSIANTEAFF
j_call: TRBJ2-3; v_call: TRBV29-1; d_call: TRBD2; clone_size: few; cdr3_nt: TGCAGCGCCTCCGGGACACTAGCGGGGGTATCAACAGATACGCAGTATTTT; cdr3_aa: CSASGTLAGVSTDTQYF
j_call: TRBJ2-1; v_call: TRBV11-2; d_call: -; clone_size: few; cdr3_nt: TGTGCCAGCAGGTTCACCCGCGGACTGACTGGAAATGAGCAGTTCTTC; cdr3_aa: CASRFTRGLTGNEQFF
j_call: TRBJ1-4; v_call: TRBV28; d_call: TRBD1; clone_size: -; cdr3_nt: TGTGCCAGCAGTCCGTACGGGACAGTGGCTAATGAAAAACTGTTTTTT; cdr3_aa: CASSPYGTVANEKLFF
j_call: TRBJ2-1; v_call: TRBV20-1; d_call: TRBD2; clone_size: few; cdr3_nt: TGCAGTGCTAGCCCCGCTAGCGGGGAGAGCTCCTACAATGAGCAGTTCTTC; cdr3_aa: CSASPASGESSYNEQFF
j_call: TRBJ2-5; v_call: TRBV7-9; d_call: -; clone_size: -; cdr3_nt: TGTGCCAGCAGCCCCGAGGTCGATGAGACCCAGTACTTC; cdr3_aa: CASSPEVDETQYF
j_call: TRBJ2-1; v_call: TRBV29-1; d_call: -; clone_size: few; cdr3_nt: TGCAGCGTAAGACGGGCAGATTCATACTCCTACAATGAGCAGTTCTTC; cdr3_aa: CSVRRADSYSYNEQFF
j_call: TRBJ2-6; v_call: TRBV20-1; d_call: TRBD1; clone_size: few; cdr3_nt: TGCAGTGCTAGGGGCGGGACAGGGAGAAACAACGTCCTGACTTTC; cdr3_aa: CSARGGTGRNNVLTF
j_call: TRBJ2-7; v_call: TRBV7-7; d_call: -; clone_size: few; cdr3_nt: TGTGCTAGCAGTCTAGGGCCAGGGCTATCCTACGAGCAGTACTTC; cdr3_aa: CASSLGPGLSYEQYF
j_call: TRBJ1-1; v_call: TRBV6-2/TRBV6-3; d_call: TRBD1; clone_size: -; cdr3_nt: TGTGCCAGCAGTTACCCGATCGGACAGGCCCACGCGAACACTGAAGCTTTCTTT; cdr3_aa: CASSYPIGQAHANTEAFF
j_call: TRBJ1-4; v_call: TRBV27; d_call: TRBD1; clone_size: -; cdr3_nt: TGTGCCAGCGGACTTTTTACCGGGACAGGGGGCGTCGGAGAAAAACTGTTTTTT; cdr3_aa: CASGLFTGTGGVGEKLFF
j_call: TRBJ1-6; v_call: TRBV7-2; d_call: -; clone_size: -; cdr3_nt: TGTGCCAGCAGCTTAGAAGGCCGGGCCTCACCCCTCCACTTT; cdr3_aa: CASSLEGRASPLHF
j_call: TRBJ2-7; v_call: TRBV6-2/TRBV6-3; d_call: -; clone_size: few; cdr3_nt: TGTGCCAGCAGTACCGCAATCCGAAGCTCCTACGAGCAGTACTTC; cdr3_aa: CASSTAIRSSYEQYF
j_call: TRBJ2-7; v_call: TRBV9; d_call: -; clone_size: -; cdr3_nt: TGTGCCAGCAGCGTTAGGGGGAATTCCTACGAGCAGTACTTC; cdr3_aa: CASSVRGNSYEQYF
j_call: TRBJ2-7; v_call: TRBV29-1; d_call: -; clone_size: -; cdr3_nt: TGCAGCGTGGGACCAGAATCCTACGAGCAGTACTTC; cdr3_aa: CSVGPESYEQYF